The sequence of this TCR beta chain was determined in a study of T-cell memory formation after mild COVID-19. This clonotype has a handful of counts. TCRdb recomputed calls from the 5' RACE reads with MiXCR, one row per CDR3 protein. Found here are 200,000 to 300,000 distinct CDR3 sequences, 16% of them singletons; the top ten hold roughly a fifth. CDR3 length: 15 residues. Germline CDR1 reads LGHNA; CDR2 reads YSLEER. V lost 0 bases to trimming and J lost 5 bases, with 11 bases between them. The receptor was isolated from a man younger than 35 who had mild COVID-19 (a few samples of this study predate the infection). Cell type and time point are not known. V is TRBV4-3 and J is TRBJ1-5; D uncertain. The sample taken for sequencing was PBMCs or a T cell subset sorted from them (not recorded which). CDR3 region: CASSQERTGYQPQHF. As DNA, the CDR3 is TGCGCCAGCAGCCAAGAGCGAACGGGTTATCAGCCCCAGCATTTT.